The 21 T cell receptor beta chains below come from one sample, sequenced in a study of CD8 T cells in ankylosing spondylitis. TCRdb re-derived calls from the 5' RACE reads in MiXCR, one entry per CDR3 protein. The table includes around 120,000 distinct CDR3 sequences, approximately 13% detected once. Sample: blood, either unsorted or a sorted T cell fraction (not recorded which). The receptors shown here come from a female donor with ankylosing spondylitis or in good health (not recorded which).

This clonotype was counted at least ten times. The chain links TRBV29-1 to TRBJ2-3, with 8 bases identical to TRBD2. Unmatched junction bases numbered 8, after V lost 7 bases and J lost 2 bases. This CDR3 is built from 14 residues. Germline loops: CDR1 SQVTM, CDR2 ANQGSEA. The CDR3 nucleotides read TGCAGCGCTCGAGCGGGAGCGGCCACAGATACGCAGTATTTT. Protein: CSARAGAATDTQYF.

This clonotype was observed a few times. This rearrangement joins TRBV6-2 or TRBV6-3 to TRBJ2-1; TRBD2 matches at 8 bases. The CDR3 loop spans 15 amino acids. Germline CDR1 and CDR2: MNHEY and SVGEGT. Trimming took 3 bases from V and 7 from J; bases not matched to a gene: 8. CDR3 loop: CASSYLLAGINEQFF. The CDR3 nucleotides are TGTGCCAGCAGTTATCTCCTAGCGGGCATAAATGAGCAGTTCTTC.

This clonotype was seen many times. This chain joins TRBV6-2 or TRBV6-3 and TRBJ1-4, with D tentatively TRBD1 (5 bases). Between the trimmed V and J ends, which lost 6 bases and 0 bases, there was a span of 14 bases. Germline CDR1 reads MNHEY; CDR2 reads SVGEGT. This CDR3 contains 16 residues. CDR3 coding DNA: TGTGCCAGCAGGCCTTCGGGACGGCCAACTAATGAAAAACTGTTTTTT. Its protein is CASRPSGRPTNEKLFF.

This clonotype ranks as medium-sized. A read error may account for a junction end that differs from germline. CDR3 sequence reads: CSAGPNEKLFF. CDR3 bases: TGCAGTGCTGGGCCTAACGAAAAACTGTTTTTT. The chain combines TRBV20-1 with TRBJ1-4, with D unresolved. The CDR3 has 11 amino acids. In germline, CDR1 is DFQATT, CDR2 SNEGSKA (reference sequence).

This clonotype was detected ten times or more. The chain links TRBV12-3 or TRBV12-4 to TRBJ2-7, with a possible D match to TRBD2 (5 bases). V was clipped by 8 bases and J by 5 bases, with 13 bases between them. The CDR3 is 12 amino acids. DNA for the CDR3: TGTGCCAGCGGGCCGGGAACACACGAGCAGTACTTC. Translating gives CASGPGTHEQYF.

CDR3 protein: CSASTPGGGLAGSTDTQYF. CDR3 sequence (DNA): TGCAGTGCTAGCACGCCGGGAGGGGGCCTAGCGGGGAGCACAGATACGCAGTATTTT. V and J are TRBV20-1 and TRBJ2-3; the match to TRBD2 covers 9 bases. The trim removed 3 bases at V and 0 bases at J, leaving 16 bases unmatched. Germline V lookup: CDR1 DFQATT, CDR2 SNEGSKA (reference sequence). This CDR3 region has 19 residues.

This clonotype was seen at least ten times. The rearrangement uses TRBV20-1 and TRBJ2-3; D unclear. Trimming cost V 5 bases and J 2 bases, with 8 bases left between them. The length of the CDR3 is 12 residues. Germline V gene data show CDR1 as DFQATT and CDR2 as SNEGSKA (reference sequence). CDR3 loop: CSARAPTDTQYF. Here the CDR3 DNA reads TGCAGTGCTCGGGCTCCCACAGATACGCAGTATTTT.

At least ten counts were recorded for this clonotype. The chain has TRBV11-2 and TRBJ2-5, with no clear D. CDR3 size: 15 residues. CDR1 and CDR2 from the germline V gene are SGHAT and FQNNGV. V lost 0 bases and J 2 bases, leaving 10 bases between the germline ends. The CDR3 reads CASSLDLTPQETQYF. The DNA of the CDR3 is TGTGCCAGCAGCTTAGATCTAACTCCGCAAGAGACCCAGTACTTC. Full variable domain (missing parts from reference TRBV11-2 and TRBJ2-5): EAGVAQSPRYKIIEKRQSVAFWCNPISGHATLYWYQQILGQGPKLLIQFQNNGVVDDSQLPKDRFSAERLKGVDSTLKIQPAKLEDSAVYLCASSLDLTPQETQYFGPGTRLLVL.

This clonotype showed up just a few times. V is TRBV15 and J is TRBJ2-2; no clear D. From germline, CDR1 is LNHNV and CDR2 YYDKDF (reference sequence). Trimming took off 0 bases at V and 7 bases at J, with 6 bases between the two ends. This CDR3 contains 13 residues. CDR3 coding DNA: TGTGCCACCAGCAGAGAGGCACTCGGGGAGCTGTTTTTT. Its translation: CATSREALGELFF.

Points on this clonotype: Because the CDR3 is missing its conserved closing phenylalanine or tryptophan, this is likely a read error. This chain connects TRBV5-1 to TRBJ2-7, with TRBD1 identical over 7 bases. V was pared by 0 bases and J by 2 bases, with 8 bases of the junction left unmatched. The CDR3 extends over 16 amino acids. Germline CDR1 and CDR2: SGHRS and YFSETQ. CDR3 in amino acids: CASSLDATGLTYEQYS. The CDR3 DNA sequence: TGCGCCAGCAGCTTGGATGCGACAGGGCTTACCTACGAGCAGTACTCC.

The genes are TRBV5-4 and TRBJ2-2, with TRBD2 matching 7 bases. Trimming took 4 bases from V and 3 from J; bases not matched to a gene: 6. CDR3 length: 15 residues. Germline values: CDR1 SGHNT, CDR2 YYREEE (reference sequence). As DNA, the CDR3 is TGTGCCAGCAGCCTAACGGGGGGTTACACCGGGGAGCTGTTTTTT. Translated: CASSLTGGYTGELFF.

This clonotype was recorded a few times. This chain links TRBV7-9 with TRBJ2-5, with D perhaps matching TRBD2 (7 bases). Germline assignment: CDR1 SEHNR and CDR2 FQNEAQ (reference sequence). CDR3 length equals 14 residues. Trimming removed 4 bases at V and 4 bases at J, with 13 bases between. DNA of the CDR3: TGTGCCAGCAGCTGGGGGGGCCGGGTAGAGACCCAGTACTTC. This encodes CASSWGGRVETQYF.

CDR3 DNA: TGTGCTAGTGGGGGCGGACAGGGAGCCTACAATGAGCAGTTCTTC. Translating gives CASGGGQGAYNEQFF. The chain combines TRBV12-5 with TRBJ2-1; the match to TRBD1 covers 8 bases. Germline V gene lookup returns CDR1 LGHNT and CDR2 FRNRAP. The CDR3 runs 15 residues. V lost 6 bases and J lost 2; bases outside the gene matches: 6.

This clonotype was counted at least ten times. The chain has TRBV29-1 and TRBJ2-5; 9 bases line up with TRBD2. J gave up 7 bases and V 3 bases, and 6 bases lay outside the gene matches. The length of the CDR3 is 13 residues. Germline V gene sequence: CDR1 SQVTM, CDR2 ANQGSEA. For the CDR3, the DNA is TGCAGCGTTGACCTAGCGGGACTTGCGACCCAGTACTTC. Its translation: CSVDLAGLATQYF.

This clonotype was counted once. The chain combines TRBV5-4 with TRBJ2-7; D gene ambiguous. The CDR3 runs 14 residues. Deletions cut 0 bases from V and 2 bases from J, with 9 bases between. Germline-derived CDR1 and CDR2 are SGHNT and YYREEE (reference sequence). DNA of the CDR3: TGTGCCAGCAGCTTGGATGGCAGAACCTACGAGCAGTACTTC. Protein: CASSLDGRTYEQYF.

This clonotype was observed a handful of times. The chain recombines TRBV12-3 or TRBV12-4 with TRBJ1-1, with D tentatively TRBD1 (5 bases). The CDR3 length is 16 residues. The germline V and J ends were trimmed by 7 bases and 5 bases, with 23 bases remaining between them. In DNA form, the CDR3 reads TGTGCCAGCAAACGCCGCGGGGGGGGTGGGGGGACTGAAGCTTTCTTT. It codes for CASKRRGGGGGTEAFF.

The rearrangement joins TRBV11-2 to TRBJ1-1; D is undetermined. CDR3 length: 12 residues. Germline-derived CDR1 and CDR2 are SGHAT and FQNNGV. V dropped 5 bases and J dropped 8 bases, with 12 bases sitting between them. CDR3 DNA sequence: TGTGCCAGCAGCCACCCACGCGGGGAAGCTTTCTTT. Encoded protein: CASSHPRGEAFF.

This clonotype has at least ten counts. The rearrangement links TRBV29-1 to TRBJ2-1; TRBD1 matches at 9 bases. V gave up 5 bases and J gave up 8 bases; unmatched junction bases: 7. Germline V gene data show CDR1 as SQVTM and CDR2 as ANQGSEA. This CDR3 contains 13 residues. CDR3 protein: CSVIRDRVDEQFF. CDR3 bases: TGCAGCGTTATCCGGGACAGGGTGGATGAGCAGTTCTTC.

CDR3 region: CASSKVTEDPSYEQYF. As DNA, the CDR3 is TGTGCCAGCAGCAAAGTCACGGAAGATCCATCCTACGAGCAGTACTTC. The rearrangement uses TRBV21-1 and TRBJ2-7. TRBV21-1 is listed as a pseudogene. This CDR3 is built from 16 residues.

The gene calls are TRBV5-1 and TRBJ1-5; tentatively, D is TRBD1 (5 bases). CDR3 length equals 15 residues. The V end was cut by 4 bases, the J end by 8 bases, with 19 bases between. Germline CDR1 SGHRS, CDR2 YFSETQ. The CDR3 here is CASSPEGSGREPQHF. The CDR3 region has the DNA TGCGCCAGCAGCCCCGAAGGGTCAGGGCGGGAGCCCCAGCATTTT. The full variable domain, its missing parts supplied by reference TRBV5-1 and TRBJ1-5, is KAGVTQTPRYLIKTRGQQVTLSCSPISGHRSVSWYQQTPGQGLQFLFEYFSETQRNKGNFPGRFSGRQFSNSRSEMNVSTLELGDSALYLCASSPEGSGREPQHFGDGTRLSIL.

J is TRBJ1-3 and V is TRBV7-9, with D unclear. V was pared by 0 bases and J by 2 bases, with 11 bases between. The CDR3 extends over 16 amino acids. Per germline, CDR1 SEHNR and CDR2 FQNEAQ (reference sequence). This CDR3 is CASSLALSGTGNTIYF. The CDR3 bases are TGTGCCAGCAGCTTAGCGCTTTCTGGGACTGGAAACACCATATATTTT.